The 24 T cell receptor beta chains presented below share a single source sample, sequenced in a study of Ad26.COV2.S vaccination and SARS-CoV-2 variants. The method was immunoSEQ multiplex PCR; TCRdb's version includes in-frame clones alone and lacks a portion of them. The sample consists of about 400,000 clones, 92% of them appearing once. Treatment defined: around 19 received Ad26.COV2.S at low or high dose, single or two shots; about five received placebo; per-sample allocation not given. All samples were drawn on day 63, counting from the first vaccine or placebo injection. This material consisted of peripheral blood, taken in a trial of Ad26.COV2.S vaccine versus placebo. Receptors were obtained from a person aged 18 to 59 who received the Ad26.COV2.S COVID-19 vaccine or a placebo.

The chain is built from TRBV19 and TRBJ2-7; 12 bases are shared with TRBD2. This CDR3 comprises 14 residues. CDR1 LNHDA and CDR2 SQIVND come from the germline V gene (reference sequence). V lost 6 bases and J lost 5; bases outside the gene matches: 5. CDR3 DNA: TGTGCCAGTAGCCAGGGACTAGCGGGTAACGAGCAGTACTTC. Amino acids: CASSQGLAGNEQYF.

Here the CDR3 reads CASSTGTEFNQPQHF. DNA of the CDR3: TGTGCCAGTAGCACCGGGACGGAATTCAATCAGCCCCAGCATTTT. The rearrangement joins TRBV19 to TRBJ1-5; D is possibly TRBD1 (5 bases). Germline CDR1 is LNHDA and CDR2 is SQIVND (reference sequence). Trimming took off 6 bases at V and 3 bases at J, with 15 bases between the two ends. The CDR3 is 15 residues long.

The chain has TRBV29-1 and TRBJ1-1, with D uncertain. Per the germline V gene, CDR1 is SQVTM and CDR2 is ANQGSEA. The CDR3 sequence is 12 residues long. Between the trimmed V and J ends, which lost 7 bases and 4 bases, there was a span of 13 bases. The CDR3 loop reads CSAATETTEAFF. The CDR3, as DNA: TGCAGCGCTGCCACGGAAACCACTGAAGCTTTCTTT.

The V call is TRBV18, the J call TRBJ1-5, with D unresolved. V shed 0 bases and J shed 6 bases, with 12 bases lying between them. From germline, CDR1 is KGHSH and CDR2 LQKENI. This CDR3 has 15 residues. This CDR3 reads CASSPPQGNFQPQHF. Written as DNA, the CDR3 is TGTGCCAGCTCACCACCTCAAGGGAATTTTCAGCCCCAGCATTTT.

This sequence joins TRBV4-3 and TRBJ2-5; a weak D match, TRBD2 (7 bases). Trimming cost V 1 base and J 5 bases, with 14 bases left between them. Germline loops: CDR1 LGHNA, CDR2 YSLEER. The CDR3 runs to 15 residues. The CDR3 DNA is TGCGCCAGCAGCCAAGTGGCGGGGGCTGGGGAGACCCAGTACTTC. This codes for CASSQVAGAGETQYF.

The rearrangement joins TRBV19 to TRBJ2-7, with D possibly being TRBD1 (5 bases). Germline CDR1 LNHDA, CDR2 SQIVND (reference sequence). The V and J ends lost 4 bases and 3 bases respectively, with 10 bases between them. The CDR3 has 13 amino acids. In nucleotides, the CDR3 is TGTGCCAGTAGTAATATGGGGCTCTACGAGCAGTACTTC. Its translation: CASSNMGLYEQYF. Based on the CDR3 plus reference TRBV19 and TRBJ2-7, the full variable domain is DGGITQSPKYLFRKEGQNVTLSCEQNLNHDAMYWYRQDPGQGLRLIYYSQIVNDFQKGDIAEGYSVSREKKESFPLTVTSAQKNPTAFYLCASSNMGLYEQYFGPGTRLTVT.

This clone has just one count. The V gene is TRBV6-6, the J gene TRBJ1-1; the match to TRBD1 covers 10 bases. This CDR3 region has 15 residues. Germline assignment: CDR1 MNHNY and CDR2 SVGAGI (reference sequence). Unmatched junction bases numbered 6, after V lost 2 bases and J lost 6 bases. CDR3 residues: CASSYVGTGVPEAFF. CDR3 in DNA: TGTGCCAGCAGTTACGTCGGGACAGGGGTCCCTGAAGCTTTCTTT.

The rearrangement joins TRBV14 to TRBJ1-1; 7 bases line up with TRBD1. Germline V lookup: CDR1 SGHDN, CDR2 FVKESK. This CDR3 is built from 14 residues. V was clipped by 3 bases and J by 4 bases; unmatched bases: 5. The CDR3: CASSQLQGTTEAFF. The CDR3 nucleotides are TGTGCCAGCAGCCAGTTACAGGGGACCACTGAAGCTTTCTTT. The full variable domain, its missing parts supplied by reference TRBV14 and TRBJ1-1, is EAGVTQFPSHSVIEKGQTVTLRCDPISGHDNLYWYRRVMGKEIKFLLHFVKESKQDESGMPNNRFLAERTGGTYSTLKVQPAELEDSGVYFCASSQLQGTTEAFFGQGTRLTVV.

The V and J genes are TRBV7-2 and TRBJ1-3; a weak D match, TRBD1 (5 bases). The CDR3 runs to 15 residues. The V and J ends lost 5 bases and 2 bases respectively, with 13 bases between them. CDR1 is SGHTA and CDR2 is FQGNSA in the germline V gene. The CDR3 sequence: CASSPIDSPGNTIYF. The DNA of the CDR3 is TGTGCCAGCAGCCCTATCGACAGTCCTGGAAACACCATATATTTT.

J is TRBJ2-7 and V is TRBV12-2. TRBV12-2 is recorded as a pseudogene. This CDR3 region has 15 residues. CDR3 residues: CASRLVIGSGHEQYF. CDR3 sequence (DNA): TGTGCAAGTCGCTTAGTTATAGGGTCGGGGCACGAGCAGTACTTC.

J is TRBJ1-4 and V is TRBV28, with no clear D. Looked up from germline, CDR1 is MDHEN and CDR2 is SYDVKM. Trimming pared 3 bases from V and 15 bases from J, leaving 20 bases between. The CDR3 contains 14 residues. The CDR3 is CASSLVPGPVAVFF. In DNA, the CDR3 is TGTGCCAGCAGTTTGGTCCCAGGCCCAGTAGCGGTGTTTTTT.

CDR3 in DNA: TGTGCCAGCAGTGAAACAGGGGGGGAAGGCTACGAGCAGTACTTC. This gives the protein CASSETGGEGYEQYF. This chain connects TRBV2 to TRBJ2-7, with D perhaps TRBD1 (8 bases). V was cut by 2 bases and J by 3 bases, with 14 bases left in between. The germline V gene has CDR1 SNHLY and CDR2 FYNNEI. This CDR3 is 15 amino acids long.

The chain employs TRBV28 and TRBJ2-7; 11 bases are a match to TRBD1. V lost 6 bases, J lost 3 bases, and 7 bases stayed unmatched. CDR3 length: 15 amino acids. Per germline, CDR1 MDHEN and CDR2 SYDVKM. CDR3 coding DNA: TGTGCCAGCAGAGCCCCGGGACAGGGGGGCTACGAGCAGTACTTC. Translated, it gives CASRAPGQGGYEQYF.

The rearrangement links TRBV7-9 to TRBJ1-4; D possibly corresponds to TRBD1 (6 bases). The V end was cut by 8 bases, the J end by 8 bases, with 12 bases between. This CDR3 has 12 residues. Per germline, CDR1 SEHNR and CDR2 FQNEAQ (reference sequence). CDR3 sequence reads: CASGGSSEKLFF. The CDR3, as DNA: TGTGCCAGCGGGGGCAGCTCGGAAAAACTGTTTTTT. The whole variable domain, remainder taken from reference TRBV7-9 and TRBJ1-4, is DTGVSQNPRHKITKRGQNVTFRCDPISEHNRLYWYRQTLGQGPEFLTYFQNEAQLEKSRLLSDRFSAERPKGSFSTLEIQRTEQGDSAMYLCASGGSSEKLFFGSGTQLSVL.

This chain connects TRBV10-2 to TRBJ1-2; D is unresolved. V lost 0 bases and J 5 bases, leaving 10 bases between the germline ends. The CDR3 covers 14 residues. Per germline, CDR1 WSHSY and CDR2 SAAADI. The DNA for the CDR3 is TGCGCCAGCAGTGAGTCAGCCGGAGGGTATGGCTACACCTTC. Translating it yields CASSESAGGYGYTF.

The rearrangement links TRBV28 to TRBJ1-4; no firm D call. This CDR3 region has 14 residues. V was pared by 5 bases and J by 0 bases, with 7 bases between. CDR1 is MDHEN and CDR2 is SYDVKM in the germline V gene. CDR3 loop: CASSGPTTNEKLFF. CDR3 bases: TGTGCCAGCAGTGGGCCGACAACTAATGAAAAACTGTTTTTT.

This chain joins TRBV9 and TRBJ2-2; tentative D call: TRBD1 (5 bases). From germline, CDR1 is SGDLS and CDR2 YYNGEE. The CDR3 sequence is 14 residues long. Trimming pared 5 bases from V and 1 base from J, leaving 9 bases between. CDR3 DNA sequence: TGTGCCAGCAGAGTACAGGTGAACACCGGGGAGCTGTTTTTT. Its translation is CASRVQVNTGELFF. The complete variable domain, with remaining parts taken from reference TRBV9 and TRBJ2-2, reads DSGVTQTPKHLITATGQRVTLRCSPRSGDLSVYWYQQSLDQGLQFLIQYYNGEERAKGNILERFSAQQFPDLHSELNLSSLELGDSALYFCASRVQVNTGELFFGEGSRLTVL.

V is TRBV18 and J is TRBJ2-5; TRBD1 aligns across 9 bases. Germline V gene lookup returns CDR1 KGHSH and CDR2 LQKENI. This CDR3 spans 14 amino acids. The V and J ends lost 5 bases and 5 bases, in that order; junction bases with no gene match: 6. This CDR3 is CASSSRTGVETQYF. The CDR3, as DNA: TGTGCCAGCTCATCAAGGACAGGGGTCGAGACCCAGTACTTC.

The rearrangement links TRBV5-6 to TRBJ2-5; D is undetermined. Germline CDR1 SGHDT, CDR2 YYEEEE. The CDR3 has 13 amino acids. V was shortened by 0 bases and J by 1 base, with 4 bases between the two germline ends. The CDR3 DNA is TGTGCCAGCAGCTTGGCAGTCCAAGAGACCCAGTACTTC. This gives the protein CASSLAVQETQYF.

V usage is TRBV5-6 and J usage is TRBJ1-5, with 7 bases aligning to TRBD1. The trim removed 0 bases at V and 0 bases at J, leaving 3 bases unmatched. Germline values: CDR1 SGHDT, CDR2 YYEEEE. The CDR3 has 16 amino acids. CDR3 loop: CASSLGQGNSNQPQHF. CDR3 DNA sequence: TGTGCCAGCAGCTTGGGACAGGGCAATAGCAATCAGCCCCAGCATTTT.

The genes are TRBV4-1 and TRBJ2-7, with D possibly matching TRBD2 (5 bases). With 0 bases removed from V and 3 bases from J, the gap between germline ends came to 9 bases. Germline V gene data show CDR1 as MGHRA and CDR2 as YSYEKL. The CDR3 loop spans 14 amino acids. The CDR3 DNA reads TGCGCCAGCAGCCAAGATTCGGGGATCTACGAGCAGTACTTC. It yields the protein CASSQDSGIYEQYF.

This clone is a singleton in its sample. The J gene is TRBJ1-1, the V gene TRBV3-1 (or the pseudogene TRBV3-2), with a tentative D call TRBD1 (6 bases). Germline V CDR1 and CDR2: LGHDT, YNNKEL (reference sequence). There are 14 residues in the CDR3. V lost 2 bases to trimming and J lost 8 bases, with 15 bases between them. In DNA form, the CDR3 reads TGTGCCAGCAGCCAAATTGTTGGGGGGGCAGAAGCTTTCTTT. Residues: CASSQIVGGAEAFF.

The genes are TRBV5-5 and TRBJ2-1; TRBD1 matches 7 bases. Unmatched junction bases numbered 11, after V lost 0 bases and J lost 14 bases. This CDR3 region has 14 residues. CDR1 is SGHKS and CDR2 is YYEKEE in the germline V gene (reference sequence). CDR3 residues: CASSLGGTVVGEFF. In nucleotides, the CDR3 is TGTGCCAGCAGCTTGGGAGGGACAGTCGTTGGAGAGTTCTTC.

The J gene is TRBJ1-1, the V gene TRBV7-9; D uncertain. CDR1 is SEHNR and CDR2 is FQNEAQ in the germline V gene (reference sequence). V gave up 0 bases and J gave up 0 bases, with 8 bases separating them. There are 15 residues in the CDR3. Here the CDR3 DNA reads TGTGCCAGCAGCTTAGCCAGCCTAATGAACACTGAAGCTTTCTTT. Protein sequence: CASSLASLMNTEAFF.